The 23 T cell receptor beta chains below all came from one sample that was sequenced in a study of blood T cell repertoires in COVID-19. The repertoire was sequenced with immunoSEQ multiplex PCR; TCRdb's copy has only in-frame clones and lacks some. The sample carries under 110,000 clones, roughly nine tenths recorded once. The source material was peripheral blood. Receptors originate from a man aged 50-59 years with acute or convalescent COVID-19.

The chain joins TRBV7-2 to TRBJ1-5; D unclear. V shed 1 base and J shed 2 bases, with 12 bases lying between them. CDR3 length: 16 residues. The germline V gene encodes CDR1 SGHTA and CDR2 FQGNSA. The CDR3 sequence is CASSLVGRGGNQPQHF. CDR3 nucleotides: TGTGCCAGCAGCTTAGTCGGACGGGGTGGCAATCAGCCCCAGCATTTT.

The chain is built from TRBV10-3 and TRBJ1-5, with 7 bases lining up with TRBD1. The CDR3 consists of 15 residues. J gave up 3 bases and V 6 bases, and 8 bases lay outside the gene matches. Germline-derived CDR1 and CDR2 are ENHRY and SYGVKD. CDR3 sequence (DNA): TGTGCCATCAGAGTTGGGCAGGGGGACAATCAGCCCCAGCATTTT. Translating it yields CAIRVGQGDNQPQHF.

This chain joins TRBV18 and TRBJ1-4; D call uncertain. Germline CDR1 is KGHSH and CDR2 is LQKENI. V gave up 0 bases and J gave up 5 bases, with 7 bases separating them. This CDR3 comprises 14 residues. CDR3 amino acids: CASSPPTRNEKLFF. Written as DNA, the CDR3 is TGTGCCAGCTCACCACCGACACGGAATGAAAAACTGTTTTTT.

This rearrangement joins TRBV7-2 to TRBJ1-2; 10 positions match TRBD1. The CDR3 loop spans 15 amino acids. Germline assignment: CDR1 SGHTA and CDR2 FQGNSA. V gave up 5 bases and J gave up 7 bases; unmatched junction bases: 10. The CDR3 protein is CASSETGQGVGGYTF. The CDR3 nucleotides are TGTGCCAGCAGCGAAACCGGACAGGGGGTTGGTGGCTACACCTTC.

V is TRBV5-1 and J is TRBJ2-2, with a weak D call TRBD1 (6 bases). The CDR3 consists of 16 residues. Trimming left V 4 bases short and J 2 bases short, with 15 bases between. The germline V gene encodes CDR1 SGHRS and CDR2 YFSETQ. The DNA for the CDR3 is TGCGCCAGCAGCCCGTCGCTACAGGGAAACACCGGGGAGCTGTTTTTT. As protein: CASSPSLQGNTGELFF.

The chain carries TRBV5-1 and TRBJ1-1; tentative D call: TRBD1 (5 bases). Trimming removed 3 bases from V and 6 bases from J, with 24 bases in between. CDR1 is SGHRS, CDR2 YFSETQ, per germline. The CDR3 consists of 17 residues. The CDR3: CASSYGHGRSLDSEAFF. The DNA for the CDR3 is TGCGCCAGCAGCTATGGACACGGCAGAAGCCTCGATTCTGAAGCTTTCTTT.

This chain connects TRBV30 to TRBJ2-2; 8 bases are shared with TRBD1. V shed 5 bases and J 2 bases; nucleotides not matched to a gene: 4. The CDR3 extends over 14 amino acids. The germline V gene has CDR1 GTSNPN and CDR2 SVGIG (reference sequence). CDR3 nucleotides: TGTGCCTGGGGAGGACAGGGAAACACCGGGGAGCTGTTTTTT. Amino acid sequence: CAWGGQGNTGELFF.

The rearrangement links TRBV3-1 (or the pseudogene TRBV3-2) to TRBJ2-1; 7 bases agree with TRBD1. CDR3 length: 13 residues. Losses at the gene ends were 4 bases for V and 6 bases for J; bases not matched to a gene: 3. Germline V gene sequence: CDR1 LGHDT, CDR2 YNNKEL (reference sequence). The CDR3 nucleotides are TGTGCCAGCAGCCTCCGGGACAGCAATGAGCAGTTCTTC. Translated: CASSLRDSNEQFF.

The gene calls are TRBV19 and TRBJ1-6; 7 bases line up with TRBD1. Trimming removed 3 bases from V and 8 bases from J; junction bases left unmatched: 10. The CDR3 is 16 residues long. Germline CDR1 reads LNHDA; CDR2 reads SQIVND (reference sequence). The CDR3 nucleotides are TGTGCCAGTAGTATTTGGCGGGACAGTCTGGATTCACCCCTCCACTTT. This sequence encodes CASSIWRDSLDSPLHF.

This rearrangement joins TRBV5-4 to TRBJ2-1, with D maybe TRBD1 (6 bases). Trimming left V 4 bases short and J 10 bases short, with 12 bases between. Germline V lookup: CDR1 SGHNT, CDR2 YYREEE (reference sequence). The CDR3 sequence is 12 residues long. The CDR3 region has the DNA TGTGCCAGCAGCCCAGGGGACGGAGAGCAGTTCTTC. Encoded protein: CASSPGDGEQFF.

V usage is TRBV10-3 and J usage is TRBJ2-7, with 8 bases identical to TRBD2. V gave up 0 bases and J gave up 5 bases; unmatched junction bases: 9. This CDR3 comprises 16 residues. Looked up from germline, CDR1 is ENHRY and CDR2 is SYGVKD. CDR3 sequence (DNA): TGTGCCATCAGTGAGTCAGGAGCGGGGGATCTGGACGAGCAGTACTTC. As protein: CAISESGAGDLDEQYF.

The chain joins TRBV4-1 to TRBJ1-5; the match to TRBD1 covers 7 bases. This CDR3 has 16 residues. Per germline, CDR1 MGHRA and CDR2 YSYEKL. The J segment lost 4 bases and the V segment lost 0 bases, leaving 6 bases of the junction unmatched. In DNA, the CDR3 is TGCGCCAGCAGCCAAGATCCAGGGGGTAGTAATCAGCCCCAGCATTTT. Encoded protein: CASSQDPGGSNQPQHF.

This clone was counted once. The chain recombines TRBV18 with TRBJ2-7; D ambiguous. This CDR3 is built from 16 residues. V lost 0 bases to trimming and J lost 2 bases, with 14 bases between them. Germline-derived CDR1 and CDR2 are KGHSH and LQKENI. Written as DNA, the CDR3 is TGTGCCAGCTCACCACCTGGATGGCAGGCAGCCTACGAGCAGTACTTC. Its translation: CASSPPGWQAAYEQYF.

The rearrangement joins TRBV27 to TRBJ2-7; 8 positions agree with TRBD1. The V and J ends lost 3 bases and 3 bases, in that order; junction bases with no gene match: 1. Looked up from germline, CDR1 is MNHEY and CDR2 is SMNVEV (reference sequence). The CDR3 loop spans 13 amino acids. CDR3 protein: CASSLGTGYEQYF. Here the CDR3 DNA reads TGTGCCAGCAGTTTGGGGACAGGCTACGAGCAGTACTTC.

In DNA form, the CDR3 reads TGTGCCAGCGGGGGCAGGGGATGGGGCTACACCTTC. It codes for CASGGRGWGYTF. This chain connects TRBV25-1 to TRBJ1-2; D is possibly TRBD1 (6 bases). V was shortened by 8 bases and J by 8 bases, with 15 bases between the two germline ends. Germline CDR1 MGHDK, CDR2 SYGVNS. The CDR3 consists of 12 residues.

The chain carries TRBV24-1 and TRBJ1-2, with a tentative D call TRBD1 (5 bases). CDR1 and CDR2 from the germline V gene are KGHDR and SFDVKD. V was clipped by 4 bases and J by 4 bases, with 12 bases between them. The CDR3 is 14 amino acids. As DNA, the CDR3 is TGTGCCACCAGTGACCCCTCGCAGGGCTATGGCTACACCTTC. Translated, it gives CATSDPSQGYGYTF.

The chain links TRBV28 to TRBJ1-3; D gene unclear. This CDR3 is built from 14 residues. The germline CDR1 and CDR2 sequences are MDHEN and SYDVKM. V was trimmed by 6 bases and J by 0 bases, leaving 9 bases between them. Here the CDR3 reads CASRDGSSGNTIYF. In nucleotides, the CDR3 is TGTGCCAGCAGGGACGGGAGCTCTGGAAACACCATATATTTT.

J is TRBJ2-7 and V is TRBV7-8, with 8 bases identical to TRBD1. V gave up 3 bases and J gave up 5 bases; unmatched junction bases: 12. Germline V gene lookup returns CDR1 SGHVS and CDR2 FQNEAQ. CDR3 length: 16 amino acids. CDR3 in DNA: TGTGCCAGCAGCTTCTCCGGGACAGGAAAAGCCCACGAGCAGTACTTC. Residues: CASSFSGTGKAHEQYF.

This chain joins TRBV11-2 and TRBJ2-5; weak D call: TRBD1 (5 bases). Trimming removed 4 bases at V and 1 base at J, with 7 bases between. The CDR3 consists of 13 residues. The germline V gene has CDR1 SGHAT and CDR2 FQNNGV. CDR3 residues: CASSSDTQETQYF. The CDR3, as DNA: TGTGCCAGCAGCTCGGACACCCAAGAGACCCAGTACTTC.

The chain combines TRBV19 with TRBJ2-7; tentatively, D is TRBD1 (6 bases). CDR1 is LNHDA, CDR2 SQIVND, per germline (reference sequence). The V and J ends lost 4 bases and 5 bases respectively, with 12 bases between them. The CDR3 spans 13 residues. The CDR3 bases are TGTGCCAGTAGTACTCCTTACAGGGACGAGCAGTACTTC. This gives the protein CASSTPYRDEQYF.

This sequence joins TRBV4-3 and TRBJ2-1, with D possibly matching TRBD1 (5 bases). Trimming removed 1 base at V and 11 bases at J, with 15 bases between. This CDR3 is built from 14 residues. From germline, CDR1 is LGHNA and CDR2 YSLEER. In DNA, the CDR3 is TGCGCCAGCAGCCAAGGGGTCCAGGCAGGGAAGCAGTTCTTC. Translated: CASSQGVQAGKQFF.

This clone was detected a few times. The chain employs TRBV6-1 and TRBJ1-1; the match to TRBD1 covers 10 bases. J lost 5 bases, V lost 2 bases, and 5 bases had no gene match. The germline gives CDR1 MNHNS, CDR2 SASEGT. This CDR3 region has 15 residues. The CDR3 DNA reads TGTGCCAGCAGTGAAAGGACGGGACAGGGGACTGAAGCTTTCTTT. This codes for CASSERTGQGTEAFF.

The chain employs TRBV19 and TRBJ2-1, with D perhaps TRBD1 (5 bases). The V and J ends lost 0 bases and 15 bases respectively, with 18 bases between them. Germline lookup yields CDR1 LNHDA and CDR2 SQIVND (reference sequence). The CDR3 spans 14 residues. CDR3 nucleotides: TGTGCCAGTAGTATAGAGCTTGCAGGGAAGGTTCCGTTCTTC. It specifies CASSIELAGKVPFF. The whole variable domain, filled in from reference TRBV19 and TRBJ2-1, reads DGGITQSPKYLFRKEGQNVTLSCEQNLNHDAMYWYRQDPGQGLRLIYYSQIVNDFQKGDIAEGYSVSREKKESFPLTVTSAQKNPTAFYLCASSIELAGKVPFFGPGTRLTVL.